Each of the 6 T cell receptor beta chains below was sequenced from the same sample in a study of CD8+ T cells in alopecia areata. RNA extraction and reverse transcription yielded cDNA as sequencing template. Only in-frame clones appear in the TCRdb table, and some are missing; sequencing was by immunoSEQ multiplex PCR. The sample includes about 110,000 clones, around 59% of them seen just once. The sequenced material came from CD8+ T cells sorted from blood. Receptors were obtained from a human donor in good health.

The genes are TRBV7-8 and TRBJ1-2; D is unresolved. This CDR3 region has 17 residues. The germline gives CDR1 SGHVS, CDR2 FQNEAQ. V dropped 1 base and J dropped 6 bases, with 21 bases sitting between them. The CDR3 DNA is TGTGCCAGCAGCTTAGTCCCGCCTGGCCGCACAACTGATGGCTACACCTTC. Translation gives CASSLVPPGRTTDGYTF.

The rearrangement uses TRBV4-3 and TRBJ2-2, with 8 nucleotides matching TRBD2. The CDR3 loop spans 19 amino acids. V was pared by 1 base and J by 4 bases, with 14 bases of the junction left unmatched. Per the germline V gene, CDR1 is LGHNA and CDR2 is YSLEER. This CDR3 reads CASSQALAGLAFLTGELFF. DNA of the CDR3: TGCGCCAGCAGCCAAGCCCTAGCAGGACTAGCTTTTCTCACCGGGGAGCTGTTTTTT.

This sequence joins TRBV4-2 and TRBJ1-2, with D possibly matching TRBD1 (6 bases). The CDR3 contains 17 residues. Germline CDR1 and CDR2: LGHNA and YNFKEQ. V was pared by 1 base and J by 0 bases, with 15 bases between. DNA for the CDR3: TGTGCCAGCAGCCAAGGGTCAGGGGTAATGGCTAACTATGGCTACACCTTC. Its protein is CASSQGSGVMANYGYTF.

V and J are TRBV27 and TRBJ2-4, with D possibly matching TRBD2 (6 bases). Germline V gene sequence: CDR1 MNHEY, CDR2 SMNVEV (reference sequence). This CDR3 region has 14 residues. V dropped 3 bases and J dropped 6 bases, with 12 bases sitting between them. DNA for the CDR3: TGTGCCAGCAGTTTGGGGGTGGGGGGAAACATTCAGTACTTC. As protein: CASSLGVGGNIQYF.

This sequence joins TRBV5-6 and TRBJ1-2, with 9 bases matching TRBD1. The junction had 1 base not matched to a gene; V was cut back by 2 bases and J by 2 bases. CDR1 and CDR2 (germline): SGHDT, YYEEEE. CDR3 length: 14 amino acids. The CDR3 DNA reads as TGTGCCAGCAGCTTAGGGACAGGGAACTATGGCTACACCTTC. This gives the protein CASSLGTGNYGYTF.

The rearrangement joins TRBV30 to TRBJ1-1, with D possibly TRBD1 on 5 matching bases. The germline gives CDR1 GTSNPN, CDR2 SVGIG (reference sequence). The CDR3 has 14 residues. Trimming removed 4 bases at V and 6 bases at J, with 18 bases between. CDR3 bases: TGTGCCTGGATCGGTCCGGGGCGTCAGGCTGAAGCTTTCTTT. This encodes CAWIGPGRQAEAFF.